This T cell receptor beta chain appears in the sequencing data of a study of T cells after yellow fever vaccination. For the study at large: Preparation used SMART-Seq v4 Ultra Low Input for the low-cell-number fractions.

TCRdb analysed the 5' RACE reads with MiXCR anew, one entry per CDR3 protein. The sample shows 70,000 to 80,000 distinct CDR3 sequences, around 7% of them seen only once. This clonotype appeared many times. The source of this sequence is a man aged 18 to 35 who received the YFV17D yellow fever vaccine. Here the sequenced sample was CD8+ T cells sorted from PBMCs, taken 10 days after the first yellow fever vaccination.

In DNA, the CDR3 is TGTGCCAGCAGCCGGCGGACAGGGGACAATGAGCAGTTCTTC. This gives the protein CASSRRTGDNEQFF. The chain is built from TRBV7-8 and TRBJ2-1, with 9 bases that match TRBD1. After removal of 5 bases from V and 5 bases from J, the junction contained 4 bases not matched to a gene. CDR1 and CDR2 (germline): SGHVS, FQNEAQ. The CDR3 consists of 14 residues.